Listed below are T cell receptor beta chains from one sample, sequenced in a study of breast tumors, draining lymph nodes, adjacent tissues. Each CDR3 protein gets one entry after TCRdb re-called the multiplex PCR reads with MiXCR. In the table there are approximately 210,000 distinct CDR3 sequences, about 30% of which are singletons. Sequencing was performed on axillary lymph node tissue. The receptors derive from a female donor with breast cancer. Some clones in this sample may be carry-over from other donors' samples. CDR3s include the opening cysteine and the closing phenylalanine or tryptophan. D genes are given only for firm matches. Clone size, where shown, is once, few, many, or a class for clones that have expanded.

many,TRBJ2-5,TRBD1,TRBV20-1,CSAGETGGVGETQYF,TGCAGTGCTGGGGAGACAGGGGGGGTTGGGGAGACCCAGTACTTC
.,TRBJ2-2,TRBD2,TRBV19,CASSIGGLVGNTGELFF,TGTGCCAGTAGCATAGGGGGACTAGTGGGGAACACCGGGGAGCTGTTTTTT
many,TRBJ1-5,.,TRBV5-6,CASSYRNNQPQHF,TGTGCCAGCAGTTACAGGAACAATCAGCCCCAGCATTTT
many,TRBJ2-1,.,TRBV4-1,CASSPGPLYNEQFF,TGCGCCAGCAGCCCGGGACCACTTTACAATGAGCAGTTCTTC
few,TRBJ1-1,.,TRBV19,CASSIARARGNGNTEAFF,TGTGCCAGTAGTATAGCCAGGGCAAGAGGGAACGGGAACACTGAAGCTTTCTTT
many,TRBJ2-1,TRBD2,TRBV24-1,CATGGVDREQFF,TGTGCCACGGGGGGGGTCGATCGAGAGCAGTTCTTC
many,TRBJ2-2,.,TRBV5-1,CASSPESSPGELFF,TGCGCCAGCAGCCCGGAGAGTAGCCCCGGGGAGCTGTTTTTT
.,TRBJ1-1,.,TRBV5-8,CASPTVVNTEAFF,TGTGCCAGCCCGACAGTAGTGAACACTGAAGCTTTCTTT
many,TRBJ2-3,TRBD2,TRBV9,CASSLGLAGGPNTQYF,TGTGCCAGCAGCTTGGGACTAGCGGGAGGGCCGAATACGCAGTATTTT
.,TRBJ2-5,TRBD1,TRBV9,CASSAPLGQGETQYF,TGTGCCAGCAGCGCCCCCCTAGGACAGGGAGAGACCCAGTACTTC
.,TRBJ2-3,.,TRBV6-1,CASSRQARQWDTQYF,TGTGCCAGCAGTCGGCAAGCGCGACAATGGGATACGCAGTATTTT
many,TRBJ2-7,TRBD1,TRBV7-6,CASSPQTGTSYEQYF,TGTGCCAGCAGCCCCCAGACAGGGACGTCCTACGAGCAGTACTTC
.,TRBJ2-5,TRBD1,TRBV15,CASSREDRPYQETQYF,TGTGCATCCAGCAGAGAGGACAGGCCGTACCAAGAGACCCAGTACTTC
.,TRBJ2-1,.,TRBV29-1,CSVVGPGTLNEQFF,TGCAGCGTAGTGGGGCCCGGGACACTCAATGAGCAGTTCTTC
.,TRBJ1-5,.,TRBV20-1,CSAPFREGWGSEQPQHF,TGCAGTGCTCCCTTCAGGGAGGGGTGGGGGAGCGAGCAGCCCCAGCATTTT
.,TRBJ2-5,.,TRBV24-1,CATTDSPKETQYF,TGTGCCACCACGGACTCACCAAAAGAGACCCAGTACTTC
many,TRBJ2-2,.,TRBV30,CAWSVWRYRTGELFF,TGTGCCTGGAGTGTTTGGCGGTACCGCACCGGGGAGCTGTTTTTT
many,TRBJ2-1,TRBD2,TRBV7-3,CASSSRLAGGGNEQFF,TGTGCCAGCAGCTCACGACTAGCGGGAGGGGGGAATGAGCAGTTCTTC
many,TRBJ1-2,.,TRBV20-1,CSASHPANYGYTF,TGCAGTGCTAGCCACCCCGCTAACTATGGCTACACCTTC
many,TRBJ2-6,.,TRBV19,CASSMAGRSGANVLTF,TGTGCCAGTAGTATGGCGGGCCGATCTGGGGCCAACGTCCTGACTTTC
.,TRBJ2-3,TRBD2,TRBV7-8,CASSYSLAGVRTDTQYF,TGTGCCAGCAGCTATTCACTAGCGGGAGTGAGGACAGATACGCAGTATTTT
many,TRBJ2-1,.,TRBV11-1,CASTPTGTYNEQFF,TGTGCCAGCACGCCGACAGGAACTTACAATGAGCAGTTCTTC
many,TRBJ1-3,.,TRBV18,CASSPGTDSGNTIYF,TGTGCCAGCTCACCGGGCACAGACTCTGGAAACACCATATATTTT
.,TRBJ1-5,TRBD1,TRBV7-9,CASGDRGDSNQPQHF,TGTGCCAGCGGGGACAGGGGGGATAGCAATCAGCCCCAGCATTTT
many,TRBJ2-2,.,TRBV5-1,CASSLARWGELFF,TGCGCCAGCAGCTTGGCGCGGTGGGGGGAGCTGTTTTTT
many,TRBJ1-5,.,TRBV30,CAWSQETRNQPQHF,TGTGCCTGGAGTCAAGAGACTAGAAATCAGCCCCAGCATTTT
many,TRBJ2-1,TRBD2,TRBV5-1,CASSLASGRALYNEQFF,TGCGCCAGCAGCTTGGCCAGCGGGAGGGCCCTTTACAATGAGCAGTTCTTC
.,TRBJ2-5,.,TRBV7-9,CVTGGGGETQYF,TGTGTCACAGGAGGGGGGGGAGAGACCCAGTACTTC
.,TRBJ1-2,.,TRBV7-9,CASSLGFLYGYTF,TGTGCCAGCAGCTTAGGGTTTCTCTATGGCTACACCTTC
.,TRBJ2-5,.,TRBV29-1,CSVGACRQGTQYF,TGCAGCGTTGGGGCATGCCGGCAAGGGACCCAGTACTTC
many,TRBJ2-5,.,TRBV24-1,CATSDLGQETQYF,TGTGCCACCAGCGACCTAGGCCAAGAGACCCAGTACTTC
.,TRBJ2-1,TRBD1,TRBV9,CASSATPGQGGGREQFF,TGTGCCAGCAGCGCAACACCGGGACAGGGCGGGGGACGGGAGCAGTTCTTC
.,TRBJ2-1,TRBD1,TRBV20-1,CSAETGPNYTEQFF,TGCAGTGCTGAGACAGGGCCCAACTACACTGAGCAGTTCTTC
many,TRBJ2-3,.,TRBV9,CASSPTGSSSTDTQYF,TGTGCCAGCAGCCCCACGGGGAGCTCTAGCACAGATACGCAGTATTTT
many,TRBJ2-3,.,TRBV20-1,CSAREGVLTDTQYF,TGCAGTGCTAGAGAGGGAGTGCTCACAGATACGCAGTATTTT
many,TRBJ2-7,.,TRBV18,CASSPVRTYEQYF,TGTGCCAGCTCACCAGTCAGAACCTACGAGCAGTACTTC
many,TRBJ2-1,TRBD2,TRBV4-3,CASSQELSSGGEQFF,TGCGCCAGCAGCCAAGAACTCTCCTCGGGAGGAGAGCAGTTCTTC
many,TRBJ2-7,TRBD2,TRBV7-2,CASSQEGGGWGTSSTYEQYF,TGTGCCAGCAGCCAAGAAGGAGGGGGTTGGGGGACTAGCAGCACCTACGAGCAGTACTTC
many,TRBJ2-3,TRBD1,TRBV7-2,CASSFPRDRVTDTQYF,TGTGCCAGCAGCTTTCCCCGGGACAGGGTTACAGATACGCAGTATTTT
.,TRBJ2-7,.,TRBV11-2,CASSQDRGANYEQYF,TGTGCCAGCAGCCAAGACCGTGGTGCTAACTACGAGCAGTACTTC
.,TRBJ1-2,.,TRBV19,CASSIGAEGYTF,TGTGCCAGTAGTATAGGGGCGGAAGGCTACACCTTC
many,TRBJ1-5,TRBD1,TRBV7-2,CASSPPGGTAQHF,TGTGCCAGCAGCCCCCCCGGCGGGACAGCCCAGCATTTT